This TCR beta chain stems from a study of cytomegalovirus exposure and HLA in healthy donors. Study conclusions and caveats: A later analysis associated 16,000 or so TCR beta sequences with HLA alleles at a 0.05 false discovery rate.

Participants comprised healthy donors of bone marrow. The PCR used 60 Vbeta and 13 Jbeta primers. Sequencing was performed with immunoSEQ multiplex PCR; in TCRdb, only in-frame clones are kept and a portion is missing. The data contain about 200,000 clones, around four fifths of them seen just once; the ten biggest clones take up approximately 2.5%. Regarding this clone: Antigen specificity is unknown.

CDR1 is SGHTA, CDR2 FQGNSA, per germline. The CDR3 length is 13 residues. Trimming removed 1 base from V and 1 base from J, with 4 bases in between. This receptor was taken from a woman between 40 and 55 years old in good health and CMV-seronegative. The sequencing input was PBMCs. The J gene is TRBJ2-5, the V gene TRBV7-2; no reliable D call. DNA for the CDR3: TGTGCCAGCAGCTTAGTGGCCCAAGAGACCCAGTACTTC. It codes for CASSLVAQETQYF.